These 20 T cell receptor beta chains originate from one sample sequenced in a study of T cells expressing NK-cell markers. Using the 5' RACE reads, TCRdb records one entry per CDR3 protein without DNA. The sample has about 120,000 distinct CDR3 sequences. Sequencing was performed on blood T cells: a sorted CD56 or NKG2C T cell subset, CD4+ or CD8+ T cells, or bulk PBMC T cells (not recorded which). All receptors come from a woman aged 18-70 years in good health.

V usage is TRBV11-3 and J usage is TRBJ2-1; TCRdb's D call of TRBD1 is untestable without DNA. From germline, CDR1 is SGHNT and CDR2 YENEEA. The CDR3 is made up of 15 amino acids. This chain's CDR3 is CASSPRQGTYNEQFF.

The CDR3 here is CSAGASDLSYEQYF. V is TRBV20-1 and J is TRBJ2-7; TCRdb calls TRBD2, which cannot be checked without DNA. Germline CDR1 DFQATT, CDR2 SNEGSKA (reference sequence). The CDR3 sequence is 14 residues long.

The chain couples TRBV7-6 to TRBJ2-2; the D gene TCRdb calls, TRBD1, cannot be checked with no DNA. The CDR3 contains 15 residues. Germline V gives CDR1 SGHVS, CDR2 FNYEAQ. The CDR3 loop reads CASSLTGEHGGELFF.

This chain joins TRBV19 and TRBJ2-2. This CDR3 has 12 residues. Germline lookup yields CDR1 LNHDA and CDR2 SQIVND (reference sequence). This chain's CDR3 is CASNLGTGELFF.

The chain carries TRBV18 and TRBJ1-5; TCRdb indicates TRBD1, and absent DNA this call remains unverified. The V gene's germline CDR1 is KGHSH and CDR2 LQKENI. This CDR3 spans 14 amino acids. This CDR3 is CASSPDREYQPQHF.

This rearrangement joins TRBV7-9 to TRBJ2-7; no DNA is available, so the TRBD1 call from TCRdb remains unchecked. Germline CDR1 reads SEHNR; CDR2 reads FQNEAQ (reference sequence). The CDR3 has 13 amino acids. The chain's CDR3 is CASSRQGRYEQYF.

This chain links TRBV6-2 or TRBV6-3 with TRBJ2-5; with no DNA, the TCRdb D assignment of TRBD1 cannot be verified. There are 13 residues in the CDR3. In germline, CDR1 is MNHEY, CDR2 SVGEGT. CDR3 sequence reads: CASSPDSQETQYF.

The chain combines TRBV20-1 with TRBJ2-7; lacking DNA, the TRBD1 call made by TCRdb goes unchecked. Germline lookup yields CDR1 DFQATT and CDR2 SNEGSKA (reference sequence). The CDR3 totals 13 residues. The CDR3 loop reads CSARDRGTYEQYF.

The J gene is TRBJ2-5, the V gene TRBV18; checking the TCRdb D call of TRBD2 is not possible without DNA. From germline, CDR1 is KGHSH and CDR2 LQKENI. This CDR3 is 16 amino acids long. The CDR3 spells CASSPPPASGQETQYF.

V is TRBV7-2 and J is TRBJ2-2; the TRBD1 assignment by TCRdb is unverifiable without DNA. CDR3 length equals 17 residues. Looked up from germline, CDR1 is SGHTA and CDR2 is FQGNSA. CDR3 loop: CASSLALDRGPTGELFF.

CDR3 protein: CASSWTRAYEQYF. V is TRBV27 and J is TRBJ2-7; TCRdb's D call of TRBD1 is untestable without DNA. This CDR3 has 13 residues. Germline-derived CDR1 and CDR2 are MNHEY and SMNVEV (reference sequence).

The chain carries TRBV29-1 and TRBJ2-2; no DNA is available, so the TRBD2 call from TCRdb remains unchecked. Per germline, CDR1 SQVTM and CDR2 ANQGSEA. This CDR3 region has 16 residues. The chain's CDR3 is CSVWPSGSLNTGELFF.

The chain recombines TRBV30 with TRBJ2-3. CDR3 length: 14 amino acids. CDR1 and CDR2 (germline): GTSNPN, SVGIG (reference sequence). The CDR3: CAWSFVSSTDTQYF. Full variable domain (rest looked up from reference TRBV30 and TRBJ2-3): SQTIHQWPATLVQPVGSPLSLECTVEGTSNPNLYWYRQAAGRGLQLLFYSVGIGQISSEVPQNLSASRPQDRQFILSSKKLLLSDSGFYLCAWSFVSSTDTQYFGPGTRLTVL.

The chain links TRBV12-3 or TRBV12-4 to TRBJ1-2; TCRdb picks TRBD1, but there is no DNA to check that call. The CDR3 extends over 14 amino acids. CDR3: CASRRQGEDYGYTF.

The chain joins TRBV12-3 or TRBV12-4 to TRBJ2-7; the D call of TRBD1 rests on TCRdb alone, since no DNA is present to check it. There are 14 residues in the CDR3. The CDR3 loop reads CASSFSGPRDEQYF.

This chain uses TRBV19 with TRBJ2-1; the TCRdb D gene call, TRBD2, has no DNA to confirm it. Germline lookup yields CDR1 LNHDA and CDR2 SQIVND (reference sequence). This CDR3 region has 14 residues. This CDR3 reads CASSISTSAVEQFF.

This chain links TRBV5-6 with TRBJ2-5. The CDR3 is 13 residues long. Looked up from germline, CDR1 is SGHDT and CDR2 is YYEEEE. CDR3: CASSLGSQETQYF.

The CDR3 protein is CASSGRGQAADTQYF. The chain links TRBV7-9 to TRBJ2-3; TCRdb gives TRBD1 as the D gene, but with no DNA this cannot be confirmed. This CDR3 region has 15 residues. The V gene's germline CDR1 is SEHNR and CDR2 FQNEAQ (reference sequence).

This sequence joins TRBV5-8 and TRBJ1-1. Germline V lookup: CDR1 SGHTS, CDR2 YDEGEE. The CDR3 covers 13 residues. The CDR3 spells CASSLRHHAEAFF.

This rearrangement joins TRBV4-1 to TRBJ2-1. Germline CDR1 reads MGHRA; CDR2 reads YSYEKL. This CDR3 spans 14 amino acids. The CDR3 protein is CASSQVLSYGEQFF.